Sequencing of this T cell receptor (beta chain) was carried out in a study of T cell repertoires in cytomegalovirus infection. The V end lost 5 bases, the J end lost 8 bases, and 21 bases lay between the germline ends. CDR1 is SEHNR, CDR2 FQNEAQ, per germline (reference sequence). This CDR3 spans 15 amino acids. The sample holds many counts of this clonotype. What it recognizes is unknown. Study-wide results and caveats: Predominance within the ex vivo response was attributable to HLA-C-restricted CMV-specific TCR beta clonotypes.

TCRdb reprocessed the reads with MiXCR, giving one entry per CDR3 protein. The top ten hold approximately 75% of the sample, which has 75,000 to 100,000 distinct CDR3 sequences, 25% to 35% seen once. The input for sequencing was CD8+ T cells from cultured PBMCs, taken from culture after CMV antigen stimulation. This receptor was identified in a human donor in good health (CMV status not recorded). Some clones in this sample may be carry-over from other donors' samples. The chain carries TRBV7-9 and TRBJ1-2; D unresolved. The CDR3 DNA sequence: TGTGCCAGCAGCGGGAGGGAGGCGCCGGACGTGGGCTACACCTTC. Translation: CASSGREAPDVGYTF. Together with reference TRBV7-9 and TRBJ1-2, the CDR3 gives the full variable domain: DTGVSQNPRHKITKRGQNVTFRCDPISEHNRLYWYRQTLGQGPEFLTYFQNEAQLEKSRLLSDRFSAERPKGSFSTLEIQRTEQGDSAMYLCASSGREAPDVGYTFGSGTRLTVV.